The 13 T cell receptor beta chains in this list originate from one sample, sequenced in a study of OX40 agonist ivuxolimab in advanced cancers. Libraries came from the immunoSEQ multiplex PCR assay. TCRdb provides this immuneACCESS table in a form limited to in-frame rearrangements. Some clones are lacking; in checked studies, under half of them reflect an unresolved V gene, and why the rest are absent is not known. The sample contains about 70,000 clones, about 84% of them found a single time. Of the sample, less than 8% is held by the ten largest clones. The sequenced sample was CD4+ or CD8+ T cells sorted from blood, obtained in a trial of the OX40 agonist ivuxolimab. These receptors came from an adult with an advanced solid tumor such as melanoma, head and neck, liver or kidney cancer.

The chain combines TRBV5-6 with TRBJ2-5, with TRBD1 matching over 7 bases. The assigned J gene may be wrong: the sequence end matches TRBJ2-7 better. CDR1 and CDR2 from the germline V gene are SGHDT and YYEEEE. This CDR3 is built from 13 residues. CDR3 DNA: TGTGCCAGCAGCTTCCGGGACAGCTACGAGCAGTACTTC. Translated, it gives CASSFRDSYEQYF.

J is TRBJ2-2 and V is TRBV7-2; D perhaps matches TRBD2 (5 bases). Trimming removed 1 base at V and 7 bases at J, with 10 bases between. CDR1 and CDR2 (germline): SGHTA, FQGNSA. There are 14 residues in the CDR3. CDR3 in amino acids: CASSLDPAGGELFF. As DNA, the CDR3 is TGTGCCAGCAGCTTAGACCCCGCGGGCGGGGAGCTGTTTTTT.

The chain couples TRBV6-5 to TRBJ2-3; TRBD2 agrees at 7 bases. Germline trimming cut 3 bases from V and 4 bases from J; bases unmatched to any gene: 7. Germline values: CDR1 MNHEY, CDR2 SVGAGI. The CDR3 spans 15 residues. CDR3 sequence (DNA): TGTGCCAGCAGTTATTACGGGGGGAGGCCAGATACGCAGTATTTT. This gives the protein CASSYYGGRPDTQYF.

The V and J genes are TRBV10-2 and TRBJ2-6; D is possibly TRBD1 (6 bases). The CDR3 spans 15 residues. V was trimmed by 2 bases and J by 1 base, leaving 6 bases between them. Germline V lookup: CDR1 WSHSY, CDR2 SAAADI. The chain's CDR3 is CASSEQGSGANVLTF. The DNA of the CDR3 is TGCGCCAGCAGTGAGCAGGGGTCTGGGGCCAACGTCCTGACTTTC.

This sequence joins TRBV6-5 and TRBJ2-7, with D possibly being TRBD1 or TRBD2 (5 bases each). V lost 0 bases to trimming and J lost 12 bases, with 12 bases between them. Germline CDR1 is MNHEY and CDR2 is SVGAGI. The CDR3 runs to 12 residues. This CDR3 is CASSYSGRGLYF. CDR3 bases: TGTGCCAGCAGTTACTCAGGTCGGGGCTTGTACTTC.

The CDR3 region is CASSYWGGEKLFF. The CDR3 DNA reads TGTGCCAGCAGTTACTGGGGCGGAGAAAAACTGTTTTTT. The V and J genes are TRBV6-5 and TRBJ1-4, with a weak D call TRBD1 (5 bases). V lost 1 base to trimming and J lost 8 bases, with 8 bases between them. The CDR3 length is 13 residues. From germline, CDR1 is MNHEY and CDR2 SVGAGI.

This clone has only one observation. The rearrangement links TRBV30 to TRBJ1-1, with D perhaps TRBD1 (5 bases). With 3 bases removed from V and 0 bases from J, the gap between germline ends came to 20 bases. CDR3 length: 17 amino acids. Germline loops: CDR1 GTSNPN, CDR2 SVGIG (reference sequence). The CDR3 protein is CAWRAGRVNEMNTEAFF. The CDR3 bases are TGTGCCTGGAGGGCGGGCAGGGTTAATGAAATGAACACTGAAGCTTTCTTT.

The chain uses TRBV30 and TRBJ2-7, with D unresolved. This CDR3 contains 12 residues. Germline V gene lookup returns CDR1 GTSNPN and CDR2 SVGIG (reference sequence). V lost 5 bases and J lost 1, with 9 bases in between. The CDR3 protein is CAWGRTSYEQYF. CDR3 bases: TGTGCCTGGGGGCGGACGTCCTACGAGCAGTACTTC.

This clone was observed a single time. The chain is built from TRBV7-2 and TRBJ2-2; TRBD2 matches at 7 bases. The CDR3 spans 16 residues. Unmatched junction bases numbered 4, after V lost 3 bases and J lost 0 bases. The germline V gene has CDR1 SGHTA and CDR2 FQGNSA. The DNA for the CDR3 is TGTGCCAGCAGCTTCCTAGCGGTCGCGAACACCGGGGAGCTGTTTTTT. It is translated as CASSFLAVANTGELFF.

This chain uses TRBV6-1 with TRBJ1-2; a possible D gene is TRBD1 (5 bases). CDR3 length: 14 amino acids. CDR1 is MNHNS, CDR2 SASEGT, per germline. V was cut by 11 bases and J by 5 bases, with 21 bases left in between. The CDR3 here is CAVTSRGPEYGYTF. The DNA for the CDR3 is TGTGCCGTAACTTCCCGGGGCCCTGAGTATGGCTACACCTTC.

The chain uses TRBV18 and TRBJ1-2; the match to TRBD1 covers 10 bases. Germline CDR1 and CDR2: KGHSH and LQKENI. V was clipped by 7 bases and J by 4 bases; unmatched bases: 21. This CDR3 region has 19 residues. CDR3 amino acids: CASFLNNPGTGVLSYGYTF. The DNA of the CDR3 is TGTGCCAGCTTCTTAAACAATCCCGGGACAGGGGTTTTATCCTATGGCTACACCTTC.

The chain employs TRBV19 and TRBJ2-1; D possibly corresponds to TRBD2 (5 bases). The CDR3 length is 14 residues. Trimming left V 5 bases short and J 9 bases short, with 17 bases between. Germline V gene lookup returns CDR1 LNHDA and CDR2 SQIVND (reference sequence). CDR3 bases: TGTGCCAGTAGTCCCCAAGGGCGGGCGGGTGAGCAGTTCTTC. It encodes CASSPQGRAGEQFF. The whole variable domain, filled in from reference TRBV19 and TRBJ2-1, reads DGGITQSPKYLFRKEGQNVTLSCEQNLNHDAMYWYRQDPGQGLRLIYYSQIVNDFQKGDIAEGYSVSREKKESFPLTVTSAQKNPTAFYLCASSPQGRAGEQFFGPGTRLTVL.

CDR3 amino acids: CASSPPGVSTDTQYF. The CDR3 coding sequence is TGTGCCAGCAGCCCTCCAGGGGTCAGCACAGATACGCAGTATTTT. The gene calls are TRBV7-8 and TRBJ2-3; TRBD1 might be the D (6 bases). This CDR3 spans 15 amino acids. V shed 5 bases and J shed 0 bases, with 12 bases lying between them. Germline loops: CDR1 SGHVS, CDR2 FQNEAQ.